This TCR beta chain was recorded in a study of T cell responses to AZD1222 COVID-19 vaccine. Regarding the study as a whole: Just a handful of AZD1222 recipients were seropositive at baseline. Targets within unmutated variant regions were reportedly found for nearly half of spike-specific TCRs.

The CDR3 spans 22 residues. Notes on this clone: Its antigen is not known.

Generated by immunoSEQ multiplex PCR, the TCRdb table keeps only in-frame clones and is missing some. The data contain about 39,000 clones, approximately 88% of them singletons. This sample comprised peripheral blood, obtained 28 days after the second dose of the MenACWY control vaccine. The chain combines TRBV21-1 with TRBJ2-1; the D segment call TRBD2 is taken from the table without a DNA check. TRBV21-1 is an annotated pseudogene. This clonotype was sampled from an adult who received the MenACWY meningococcal vaccine as a control. CDR3 sequence (DNA): TGTGCCAGCAGCAAACCTTATGGGCCGGGACTAGCGGGACTGAGCTCCTACAATGAGCAGTTCTTC. Amino acid sequence: CASSKPYGPGLAGLSSYNEQFF.